The 27 T cell receptor beta chains given below trace back to one sample, sequenced in a study of graft-versus-host responses after intestinal transplantation (dated by TCRdb to about 2021). These receptors have no known antigen. This sample's time point label indicates: cells obtained before transplantation from donor or recipient. Library construction relied on the immunoSEQ multiplex PCR assay. The table comes from immuneACCESS by way of TCRdb, which keeps in-frame sequences with V and J called. Part of the clones is missing from these tables; in studies checked, under half for an unresolved V gene and the rest for unknown reasons. In all, the sample holds about 59,000 clones, and almost 95% of those were seen once. The ten top clones hold 0.38% of the sample. The sample in question was unstimulated CD4+ T cells sorted from spleen or lymph node cells, obtained before transplant. These receptors came from a human donor who was the organ donor for an intestinal transplant.

This rearrangement joins TRBV20-1 to TRBJ2-1; D gene ambiguous. The CDR3 is 11 amino acids. Germline assignment: CDR1 DFQATT and CDR2 SNEGSKA (reference sequence). Trimming took 4 bases from V and 10 from J, leaving 11 bases between them. DNA of the CDR3: TGCAGTGCTACCGCAATCAGGGAGCAGTTCTTC. It codes for CSATAIREQFF.

The chain has TRBV7-2 and TRBJ2-5; the match to TRBD2 covers 8 bases. The V and J ends lost 6 bases and 3 bases, in that order; junction bases with no gene match: 12. The CDR3 runs 16 residues. Per germline, CDR1 SGHTA and CDR2 FQGNSA. The CDR3 is CASSSGPGLGEETQYF. The CDR3 region has the DNA TGTGCCAGCAGTTCGGGGCCGGGACTAGGGGAAGAGACCCAGTACTTC.

V is TRBV5-1 and J is TRBJ2-3, with TRBD2 identical over 9 bases. The CDR3 is made up of 16 amino acids. CDR1 SGHRS and CDR2 YFSETQ come from the germline V gene. Trimming at V came to 1 base and at J to 2 bases, leaving 5 bases not matched to a gene. The chain's CDR3 is CASSLPRLADTDTQYF. The CDR3 DNA reads TGCGCCAGCAGCTTGCCCCGACTAGCGGACACAGATACGCAGTATTTT.

The DNA of the CDR3 is TGTGCCAGCAGTTACTCAGGCAGGGGGAACTATGGCTACACCTTC. Translating gives CASSYSGRGNYGYTF. The chain links TRBV6-5 to TRBJ1-2; TRBD1 matches 7 bases. Germline V lookup: CDR1 MNHEY, CDR2 SVGAGI. The CDR3 has 15 residues. Trimming at V came to 0 bases and at J to 2 bases, leaving 3 bases not matched to a gene.

The chain recombines TRBV5-4 with TRBJ2-2; 9 positions agree with TRBD1. Looked up from germline, CDR1 is SGHNT and CDR2 is YYREEE (reference sequence). This CDR3 has 15 residues. The junction had 8 bases not matched to a gene; V was cut back by 4 bases and J by 7 bases. The CDR3 is CASSLTGGMIGELFF. CDR3 in DNA: TGTGCCAGCAGCCTGACAGGGGGTATGATCGGGGAGCTGTTTTTT.

The chain links TRBV7-9 to TRBJ2-1, with 10 bases that match TRBD2. There are 15 residues in the CDR3. The V and J ends lost 6 bases and 2 bases, in that order; junction bases with no gene match: 4. The germline CDR1 and CDR2 sequences are SEHNR and FQNEAQ (reference sequence). The CDR3 nucleotides are TGTGCCAGCAGACAGAGCGGGGGGGCCTACAATGAGCAGTTCTTC. This codes for CASRQSGGAYNEQFF.

This clone was seen a single time. The J gene is TRBJ1-1, the V gene TRBV18; unclear D gene. V was shortened by 1 base and J by 3 bases, with 15 bases between the two germline ends. CDR3 size: 16 residues. Per the germline V gene, CDR1 is KGHSH and CDR2 is LQKENI. CDR3 sequence reads: CASSPLVRQRDTEAFF. The CDR3 DNA is TGTGCCAGCTCACCACTTGTCAGACAACGCGACACTGAAGCTTTCTTT.

The chain uses TRBV30 and TRBJ1-1, with D uncertain. Between the trimmed V and J ends, which lost 1 base and 1 base, there was a span of 7 bases. Germline CDR1 reads GTSNPN; CDR2 reads SVGIG (reference sequence). The CDR3 extends over 13 amino acids. The CDR3 here is CAWSGQTNTEAFF. The CDR3 DNA follows: TGTGCCTGGAGTGGACAAACGAACACTGAAGCTTTCTTT.

The chain couples TRBV7-2 to TRBJ2-7; TRBD2 agrees at 13 bases. This CDR3 region has 15 residues. V shed 5 bases and J 2 bases; nucleotides not matched to a gene: 3. CDR1 is SGHTA, CDR2 FQGNSA, per germline. CDR3 sequence: CASSRTSGGAYEQYF. The DNA of the CDR3 is TGTGCCAGCAGCAGAACTAGCGGGGGGGCCTACGAGCAGTACTTC. The variable domain in full, with the rest retrieved from reference TRBV7-2 and TRBJ2-7, is GAGVSQSPSNKVTEKGKDVELRCDPISGHTALYWYRQSLGQGLEFLIYFQGNSAPDKSGLPSDRFSAERTGGSVSTLTIQRTQQEDSAVYLCASSRTSGGAYEQYFGPGTRLTVT.

Written as DNA, the CDR3 is TGTGCCAGCAGTTACTGGGGGGACACAGATACGCAGTATTTT. It specifies CASSYWGDTDTQYF. The chain employs TRBV6-5 and TRBJ2-3, with D possibly being TRBD2 (6 bases). The CDR3 covers 14 residues. Germline V lookup: CDR1 MNHEY, CDR2 SVGAGI. V lost 1 base and J 2 bases, leaving 7 bases between the germline ends.

The chain links TRBV6-1 to TRBJ2-5, with TRBD2 identical over 8 bases. The trim removed 5 bases at V and 3 bases at J, leaving 5 bases unmatched. The CDR3 runs to 14 residues. CDR1 MNHNS and CDR2 SASEGT come from the germline V gene. The CDR3 region is CASSRSGGEETQYF. The CDR3 bases are TGTGCCAGCAGTCGCTCGGGGGGGGAAGAGACCCAGTACTTC.

The CDR3 loop reads CASSFLGNTIYF. CDR3 bases: TGCGCCAGCAGCTTTCTGGGAAACACCATATATTTT. The chain combines TRBV5-1 with TRBJ1-3; D gene ambiguous. Trimming left V 2 bases short and J 4 bases short, with 4 bases between. The CDR3 covers 12 residues. Germline-derived CDR1 and CDR2 are SGHRS and YFSETQ.

V usage is TRBV7-3 and J usage is TRBJ2-1; D is unresolved. Germline-derived CDR1 and CDR2 are SGHTA and FQGTGA. The V gene lost 5 bases and the J gene lost 3 bases, with 14 bases spanning the gap. There are 15 residues in the CDR3. The CDR3 DNA sequence: TGTGCCAGCAGCCAAGGACCGAACAGCTACAATGAGCAGTTCTTC. Translation: CASSQGPNSYNEQFF.

This clone was counted once. The chain employs TRBV7-2 and TRBJ1-4; D is uncertain. The CDR3 is 12 amino acids. V was trimmed by 5 bases and J by 10 bases, leaving 11 bases between them. Per germline, CDR1 SGHTA and CDR2 FQGNSA. Here the CDR3 reads CASSRTSGKLFF. The DNA for the CDR3 is TGTGCCAGCAGCAGAACGAGTGGAAAACTGTTTTTT. Looking up the rest from reference TRBV7-2 and TRBJ1-4 gives the full variable domain: GAGVSQSPSNKVTEKGKDVELRCDPISGHTALYWYRQSLGQGLEFLIYFQGNSAPDKSGLPSDRFSAERTGGSVSTLTIQRTQQEDSAVYLCASSRTSGKLFFGSGTQLSVL.

The rearrangement uses TRBV11-2 and TRBJ2-7, with unresolved D. This CDR3 is built from 16 residues. V lost 5 bases to trimming and J lost 3 bases, with 20 bases between them. Germline loops: CDR1 SGHAT, CDR2 FQNNGV. CDR3: CASSGITALRSYEQYF. CDR3 DNA: TGTGCCAGCAGCGGAATTACGGCACTCAGGAGCTACGAGCAGTACTTC.

This chain joins TRBV11-2 and TRBJ2-5; the match to TRBD1 covers 7 bases. The tail of the sequence fits TRBJ2-7 better, so the J call may be wrong. This CDR3 spans 13 amino acids. Germline V gives CDR1 SGHAT, CDR2 FQNNGV. This CDR3 reads CASSSQTGTEQYF. The CDR3 region has the DNA TGTGCCAGCAGCTCCCAGACAGGGACCGAGCAGTACTTC.

The CDR3 coding sequence is TGTGCCAGCAGTTACGGGCTGAACCCCAATCAGCCCCAGCATTTT. Amino acid sequence: CASSYGLNPNQPQHF. The rearrangement joins TRBV6-5 to TRBJ1-5; unclear D gene. The CDR3 loop spans 15 amino acids. Germline loops: CDR1 MNHEY, CDR2 SVGAGI. Trimming shortened V by 2 bases and J by 3 bases, and 11 bases separated the two germline ends.

The rearrangement links TRBV19 to TRBJ1-4; weak D call: TRBD1 (5 bases). Germline CDR1 reads LNHDA; CDR2 reads SQIVND (reference sequence). This CDR3 is built from 14 residues. Trimming removed 0 bases from V and 10 bases from J, with 12 bases in between. CDR3 sequence (DNA): TGTGCCAGTAGTATAGAAGGGGCGCTCGGAAAACTGTTTTTT. It codes for CASSIEGALGKLFF.

The CDR3 nucleotides are TGTGCCAGCAGCCCGGGGAAACAGGTCAACACTGAAGCTTTCTTT. This encodes CASSPGKQVNTEAFF. This chain uses TRBV5-4 with TRBJ1-1; TRBD1 is a possible D gene (5 bases). This CDR3 comprises 15 residues. Trimming removed 4 bases from V and 2 bases from J, with 15 bases in between. Per the germline V gene, CDR1 is SGHNT and CDR2 is YYREEE (reference sequence).

This clone was counted between two and nine times. This chain joins TRBV12-5 and TRBJ2-7, with D tentatively TRBD1 or TRBD2 (5 bases each). Between the trimmed V and J ends, which lost 2 bases and 7 bases, there was a span of 18 bases. The CDR3 contains 15 residues. Germline V CDR1 and CDR2: LGHNT, FRNRAP. CDR3 residues: CASGLTSRDPGEQYF. The CDR3 coding sequence is TGTGCTAGTGGTTTGACCTCCCGGGACCCGGGTGAGCAGTACTTC.

This chain uses TRBV11-2 with TRBJ1-2; 9 bases fit TRBD1. The CDR3 has 14 amino acids. CDR1 SGHAT and CDR2 FQNNGV come from the germline V gene. V shed 3 bases and J 8 bases; nucleotides not matched to a gene: 7. The CDR3 nucleotides are TGTGCCAGCAGCTTCGAACAGGGGGCAGGGGGCTACACCTTC. It translates to CASSFEQGAGGYTF.

V gene TRBV19 combines with J gene TRBJ2-2; 7 bases match TRBD1. The J segment lost 6 bases and the V segment lost 5 bases, leaving 3 bases of the junction unmatched. The CDR3 extends over 13 amino acids. Germline V lookup: CDR1 LNHDA, CDR2 SQIVND (reference sequence). The CDR3 reads CASSGQGAGELFF. The CDR3 DNA is TGTGCCAGTAGTGGCCAGGGGGCCGGGGAGCTGTTTTTT.

This sequence joins TRBV4-2 and TRBJ1-6, with 8 bases that match TRBD1. CDR3 length: 15 residues. The germline gives CDR1 LGHNA, CDR2 YNFKEQ. V shed 4 bases and J 7 bases; nucleotides not matched to a gene: 6. CDR3 nucleotides: TGTGCCAGCAGCCCCGGACAGGGCTGGAATTCACCCCTCCACTTT. It encodes CASSPGQGWNSPLHF.

The V gene is TRBV5-4, the J gene TRBJ2-5; D remains unclear. CDR1 and CDR2 from the germline V gene are SGHNT and YYREEE (reference sequence). The CDR3 sequence is 13 residues long. The germline V and J ends were trimmed by 1 base and 0 bases, with 4 bases remaining between them. The CDR3: CASSLQYQETQYF. CDR3 in DNA: TGTGCCAGCAGCTTGCAATACCAAGAGACCCAGTACTTC. Looking up the rest from reference TRBV5-4 and TRBJ2-5 gives the full variable domain: ETGVTQSPTHLIKTRGQQVTLRCSSQSGHNTVSWYQQALGQGPQFIFQYYREEENGRGNFPPRFSGLQFPNYSSELNVNALELDDSALYLCASSLQYQETQYFGPGTRLLVL.

As regards this clone: One end of the junction is discordant with germline, which a read error may explain. The chain links TRBV4-3 to TRBJ1-4, with D possibly matching TRBD1 (6 bases). The CDR3 totals 15 residues. Germline V gives CDR1 LGHNA, CDR2 YSLEER. The CDR3 is CASSQFQGFNEELFF. CDR3 nucleotide sequence: TGCGCCAGCAGCCAGTTCCAGGGGTTTAATGAAGAACTGTTTTTT.

This chain uses TRBV28 with TRBJ2-5; TRBD2 agrees at 10 bases. V shed 5 bases and J 5 bases; nucleotides not matched to a gene: 14. This CDR3 has 17 amino acids. Germline CDR1 MDHEN, CDR2 SYDVKM. Here the CDR3 DNA reads TGTGCCAGCAGTCTACATGCAGCGGGGGGGGCCAGGGAGACCCAGTACTTC. It encodes CASSLHAAGGARETQYF. Full variable domain (outside the CDR3, taken from reference TRBV28 and TRBJ2-5): DVKVTQSSRYLVKRTGEKVFLECVQDMDHENMFWYRQDPGLGLRLIYFSYDVKMKEKGDIPEGYSVSREKKERFSLILESASTNQTSMYLCASSLHAAGGARETQYFGPGTRLLVL.

The V and J genes are TRBV4-3 and TRBJ2-3; D uncertain. Per germline, CDR1 LGHNA and CDR2 YSLEER. V dropped 0 bases and J dropped 3 bases, with 10 bases sitting between them. This CDR3 has 15 residues. The CDR3 bases are TGCGCCAGCAGCCAAGATCTGGGGTTTACAGATACGCAGTATTTT. Encoded protein: CASSQDLGFTDTQYF.